This passage covers 13 T cell receptor beta chains from one sample sequenced in a study of blood T cell repertoires in COVID-19. The assay was immunoSEQ multiplex PCR, and TCRdb's table has in-frame clones only and misses some. Of 280,000 or so clones listed, 70% to 90% were seen once; the top ten hold approximately 13%. Sequencing was carried out using peripheral blood. The receptors shown here come from a woman aged 60-75 years with acute or convalescent COVID-19.

This clone has only a few counts. The DNA of the CDR3 is TGCGCCAGCAGGCCCCGTCGGGAGTCGAACACTGAAGCTTTCTTT. Residues: CASRPRRESNTEAFF. The genes are TRBV5-1 and TRBJ1-1; D unresolved. Germline CDR1 is SGHRS and CDR2 is YFSETQ. V shed 5 bases and J shed 1 base, with 15 bases lying between them. The CDR3 has 15 amino acids. The full variable domain, completed using reference TRBV5-1 and TRBJ1-1, is KAGVTQTPRYLIKTRGQQVTLSCSPISGHRSVSWYQQTPGQGLQFLFEYFSETQRNKGNFPGRFSGRQFSNSRSEMNVSTLELGDSALYLCASRPRRESNTEAFFGQGTRLTVV.

V is TRBV28 and J is TRBJ1-1; unclear D gene. V lost 6 bases and J lost 1, with 12 bases in between. This CDR3 has 14 residues. Germline-derived CDR1 and CDR2 are MDHEN and SYDVKM. The CDR3 protein is CASRLSSQNTEAFF. In DNA form, the CDR3 reads TGTGCCAGCAGACTTAGCAGCCAGAACACTGAAGCTTTCTTT.

This clone was counted between two and nine times. The chain carries TRBV18 and TRBJ2-2, with D possibly matching TRBD1 (5 bases). In germline, CDR1 is KGHSH, CDR2 LQKENI. CDR3 size: 17 residues. V was clipped by 2 bases and J by 1 base, with 14 bases between them. In DNA, the CDR3 is TGTGCCAGCTCACCAAGGTCCCTGCAGGGGAACACCGGGGAGCTGTTTTTT. Translating gives CASSPRSLQGNTGELFF.

This chain links TRBV28 with TRBJ2-7; TRBD2 is a possible D gene (6 bases). Between the trimmed V and J ends, which lost 6 bases and 0 bases, there was a span of 12 bases. The CDR3 is 14 residues long. Germline CDR1 reads MDHEN; CDR2 reads SYDVKM. The CDR3: CASRRDGNSYEQYF. The CDR3 DNA is TGTGCCAGCAGGCGGGACGGAAACTCCTACGAGCAGTACTTC.

The chain uses TRBV6-5 and TRBJ1-6; 8 nucleotides line up with TRBD1. Unmatched junction bases numbered 8, after V lost 5 bases and J lost 11 bases. Germline loops: CDR1 MNHEY, CDR2 SVGAGI. There are 14 residues in the CDR3. The CDR3 nucleotides are TGTGCCAGCAGTCCGACAGGGGCGCCGGCACCCCTCCACTTT. Its translation: CASSPTGAPAPLHF.

This chain links TRBV27 with TRBJ1-1; 8 bases line up with TRBD1. Germline CDR1 is MNHEY and CDR2 is SMNVEV (reference sequence). The CDR3 is made up of 13 amino acids. V dropped 6 bases and J dropped 5; count of bases not matched to a gene: 5. In DNA form, the CDR3 reads TGTGCCAGCAGGACAGGGGTATCGACTGAAGCTTTCTTT. Protein: CASRTGVSTEAFF.

This clone appeared a single time. The V gene is TRBV6-5, the J gene TRBJ2-5, with D possibly matching TRBD2 (6 bases). V lost 5 bases and J lost 12, with 16 bases in between. Germline assignment: CDR1 MNHEY and CDR2 SVGAGI. This CDR3 is built from 12 residues. The CDR3 loop reads CASSPRTWGEYF. In DNA form, the CDR3 reads TGTGCCAGCAGTCCCCGGACGTGGGGGGAGTACTTC.

The chain has TRBV27 and TRBJ2-5, with 8 bases that match TRBD1. The V gene end was trimmed by 6 bases and the J gene end by 4 bases; junction bases not matched to a gene: 4. The CDR3 runs 13 residues. CDR1 is MNHEY, CDR2 SMNVEV, per germline (reference sequence). DNA for the CDR3: TGTGCCAGCAGGACAGGGGTGCTAGAGACCCAGTACTTC. Its translation is CASRTGVLETQYF.

The V gene is TRBV4-2, the J gene TRBJ1-1; D perhaps matches TRBD1 (6 bases). V lost 4 bases and J 1 base, leaving 16 bases between the germline ends. The CDR3 runs 16 residues. Per germline, CDR1 LGHNA and CDR2 YNFKEQ. The CDR3 reads CASSPDPQGRNTEAFF. The CDR3 DNA reads as TGTGCCAGCAGCCCTGATCCACAGGGAAGGAACACTGAAGCTTTCTTT.

The gene calls are TRBV7-2 and TRBJ2-2; TRBD1 matches at 10 bases. The germline V gene encodes CDR1 SGHTA and CDR2 FQGNSA. V was pared by 10 bases and J by 3 bases, with 5 bases of the junction left unmatched. The CDR3 is 14 residues long. CDR3 sequence reads: CANRDRGYTGELFF. The DNA of the CDR3 is TGTGCCAACCGGGACAGGGGCTACACCGGGGAGCTGTTTTTT.

This clone was found once. The chain uses TRBV10-1 and TRBJ1-2; the D gene is possibly TRBD1 (5 bases). The CDR3 contains 17 residues. V was clipped by 0 bases and J by 8 bases, with 22 bases between them. In germline, CDR1 is WNHNN, CDR2 SYGVQD (reference sequence). The CDR3 DNA is TGCGCCAGCAGTGAGTCGATCCTTAGGGGCGGGGGAGAGGGCTACACCTTC. Translation gives CASSESILRGGGEGYTF.

The table lists this clone with a count of one. The chain is built from TRBV4-2 and TRBJ2-7; TRBD2 aligns across 9 bases. CDR1 and CDR2 (germline): LGHNA, YNFKEQ. J lost 3 bases, V lost 4 bases, and 10 bases had no gene match. This CDR3 has 16 amino acids. CDR3 coding DNA: TGTGCCAGCAGCCGTGGGGGAGCGGGAGGATACTACGAGCAGTACTTC. This sequence encodes CASSRGGAGGYYEQYF.

The J gene is TRBJ2-1, the V gene TRBV9; the match to TRBD2 covers 9 bases. J lost 3 bases, V lost 0 bases, and 4 bases had no gene match. Germline V CDR1 and CDR2: SGDLS, YYNGEE. The CDR3 loop spans 16 amino acids. CDR3: CASSVVGTSFYNEQFF. The CDR3 DNA reads TGTGCCAGCAGCGTAGTGGGGACTAGCTTCTACAATGAGCAGTTCTTC.